These 22 T cell receptor beta chains came from one sample sequenced in a study of post-analysis software for immune sequencing data. Study-level findings and limits: Patients used five TRBV segments, including TRBV5-6, TRBV5-1 and TRBV20-1, more often than controls.

These receptors lack a known antigen. Every TCR beta cDNA library bore unique molecular identifiers. TCRdb re-analysed the PCR reads in MiXCR, keeping a single row per CDR3 protein. The sample contains about 380,000 distinct CDR3 sequences, about a third of which appear only once. Sequencing was performed on blood. The receptors shown here come from a girl aged 10 to 17 with multiple sclerosis.

This sequence joins TRBV30 and TRBJ2-5; D not certain. Germline CDR1 reads GTSNPN; CDR2 reads SVGIG (reference sequence). CDR3 length: 12 amino acids. Trimming left V 0 bases short and J 4 bases short, with 6 bases between. This CDR3 reads CAWSVSGETQYF. In DNA form, the CDR3 reads TGTGCCTGGAGTGTATCTGGAGAGACCCAGTACTTC.

The chain joins TRBV6-5 to TRBJ2-1; the match to TRBD2 covers 7 bases. With 2 bases clipped from V and 5 bases from J, the junction kept 9 bases outside the gene matches. Germline CDR1 and CDR2: MNHEY and SVGAGI. CDR3 length: 16 residues. In nucleotides, the CDR3 is TGTGCCAGCAGTTACGACGGTACGGGGGGTAACAATGAGCAGTTCTTC. It yields the protein CASSYDGTGGNNEQFF.

This rearrangement joins TRBV11-2 to TRBJ2-2; D remains ambiguous. Trimming left V 5 bases short and J 4 bases short, with 8 bases between. This CDR3 has 13 residues. Germline loops: CDR1 SGHAT, CDR2 FQNNGV. CDR3 nucleotides: TGTGCCAGCAGCCGTAAAGGCACCGGGGAGCTGTTTTTT. It encodes CASSRKGTGELFF.

This clonotype was observed a few times. Since a much larger clone is just one base distant, this may be a read error. V and J are TRBV27 and TRBJ2-7; D unclear. The CDR3 runs 11 residues. Germline V gives CDR1 MNHEY, CDR2 SMNVEV (reference sequence). The CDR3 sequence: CACRNTYEQYF. The CDR3 DNA follows: TGTGCCTGCAGGAACACCTACGAGCAGTACTTC.

V gene TRBV4-1 combines with J gene TRBJ2-7; 9 nucleotides agree with TRBD1. With 1 base clipped from V and 2 bases from J, the junction kept 6 bases outside the gene matches. Germline values: CDR1 MGHRA, CDR2 YSYEKL. The CDR3 loop spans 16 amino acids. The CDR3 sequence: CASSQAPGTGPYEQYF. The CDR3 DNA follows: TGCGCCAGCAGCCAAGCTCCAGGGACAGGGCCCTACGAGCAGTACTTC.

The V call is TRBV4-2, the J call TRBJ2-5; D not certain. The end of the DNA fits TRBJ2-7 better, so the J call may be wrong. This CDR3 region has 16 residues. The germline CDR1 and CDR2 sequences are LGHNA and YNFKEQ. The CDR3 nucleotides read TGTGCCAGCAGCCAAGCTTTGTCGGTCCAGACTTACGAGCAGTACTTC. Amino acids: CASSQALSVQTYEQYF.

This clonotype showed up just a few times. The chain combines TRBV11-2 with TRBJ2-1; the match to TRBD2 covers 8 bases. Germline assignment: CDR1 SGHAT and CDR2 FQNNGV. The junction had 14 bases not matched to a gene; V was cut back by 5 bases and J by 8 bases. The CDR3 runs 16 residues. Here the CDR3 DNA reads TGTGCCAGCAGCCGCCCGGGAGGGCAGCGGTGGGATGAGCAGTTCTTC. This encodes CASSRPGGQRWDEQFF.

This clonotype was recorded a few times. CDR3 DNA: TGTGCCAGCAGAGCCCGGGGTTATGATAGGGATACGCAGTATTTT. It encodes CASRARGYDRDTQYF. V usage is TRBV11-1 and J usage is TRBJ2-3; a possible D gene is TRBD2 (5 bases). V lost 6 bases and J lost 6, with 19 bases in between. The CDR3 is 15 residues long. Germline CDR1 SGHAT, CDR2 FQDESV (reference sequence).

Written as DNA, the CDR3 is TGTGCCAGCCTCTTTACAGGGGATGGGGCCAACGTCCTGACTTTC. Amino acids: CASLFTGDGANVLTF. The chain recombines TRBV3-1 with TRBJ2-6, with 7 bases that match TRBD1. There are 15 residues in the CDR3. Germline CDR1 LGHDT, CDR2 YNNKEL (reference sequence). V shed 8 bases and J 3 bases; nucleotides not matched to a gene: 7. The full variable domain, rest sourced from reference TRBV3-1 and TRBJ2-6, is DTAVSQTPKYLVTQMGNDKSIKCEQNLGHDTMYWYKQDSKKFLKIMFSYNNKELIINETVPNRFSPKSPDKAHLNLHINSLELGDSAVYFCASLFTGDGANVLTFGAGSRLTVL.

The chain joins TRBV20-1 to TRBJ2-7; TRBD1 matches at 7 bases. In germline, CDR1 is DFQATT, CDR2 SNEGSKA (reference sequence). With V trimmed by 6 bases and J by 3 bases, 11 bases remained unmatched. The CDR3 is made up of 14 amino acids. This chain's CDR3 is CSATTGEGGYEQYF. In nucleotides, the CDR3 is TGCAGTGCCACAACAGGGGAAGGGGGCTACGAGCAGTACTTC.

This clonotype was seen more than once but under ten times. The chain carries TRBV7-9 and TRBJ2-1, with D unclear. V lost 5 bases and J lost 0, with 11 bases in between. CDR1 and CDR2 (germline): SEHNR, FQNEAQ (reference sequence). The CDR3 totals 15 residues. This chain's CDR3 is CASSRPTFSYNEQFF. In nucleotides, the CDR3 is TGTGCCAGCAGCAGACCGACATTCTCCTACAATGAGCAGTTCTTC.

In its sample, this clonotype was seen many times. V usage is TRBV4-3 and J usage is TRBJ2-7; D gene unclear. The length of the CDR3 is 16 residues. Germline loops: CDR1 LGHNA, CDR2 YSLEER. Between the trimmed V and J ends, which lost 0 bases and 0 bases, there was a span of 12 bases. CDR3 region: CASSQDPYVRSYEQYF. The CDR3 DNA is TGCGCCAGCAGCCAAGATCCGTACGTGCGCTCCTACGAGCAGTACTTC.

The chain carries TRBV7-9 and TRBJ2-2; TRBD1 matches 9 bases. Germline loops: CDR1 SEHNR, CDR2 FQNEAQ (reference sequence). The J segment lost 7 bases and the V segment lost 4 bases, leaving 4 bases of the junction unmatched. The CDR3 spans 14 residues. CDR3 in amino acids: CASSSGTGYGELFF. CDR3 DNA sequence: TGTGCCAGCAGCTCCGGGACAGGGTACGGGGAGCTGTTTTTT. Full variable domain (rest looked up from reference TRBV7-9 and TRBJ2-2): DTGVSQNPRHKITKRGQNVTFRCDPISEHNRLYWYRQTLGQGPEFLTYFQNEAQLEKSRLLSDRFSAERPKGSFSTLEIQRTEQGDSAMYLCASSSGTGYGELFFGEGSRLTVL.

This chain links TRBV10-3 with TRBJ1-2, with D unresolved. The CDR3 sequence is 12 residues long. Trimming removed 2 bases at V and 4 bases at J, with 5 bases between. Germline assignment: CDR1 ENHRY and CDR2 SYGVKD. This CDR3 reads CAISEGSYGYTF. CDR3 in DNA: TGTGCCATCAGTGAGGGGAGCTATGGCTACACCTTC.

The chain couples TRBV2 to TRBJ2-1; D may be TRBD1 or TRBD2 (5 bases each). V was cut by 4 bases and J by 0 bases, with 13 bases left in between. The CDR3 loop spans 16 amino acids. The germline gives CDR1 SNHLY, CDR2 FYNNEI. The CDR3 nucleotides are TGTGCCAGCAGTGGTTTCGGGACGCGCTCCTACAATGAGCAGTTCTTC. It yields the protein CASSGFGTRSYNEQFF. The full variable domain, rest sourced from reference TRBV2 and TRBJ2-1, is EPEVTQTPSHQVTQMGQEVILRCVPISNHLYFYWYRQILGQKVEFLVSFYNNEISEKSEIFDDQFSVERPDGSNFTLKIRSTKLEDSAMYFCASSGFGTRSYNEQFFGPGTRLTVL.

Turning to this clonotype: This may be a read error, as it is one base from a much larger clone. The gene calls are TRBV12-3 or TRBV12-4 and TRBJ2-5; 13 positions agree with TRBD2. Near its end, the DNA agrees better with TRBJ2-1, so the J call may be wrong. This CDR3 is built from 19 residues. The CDR3 reads CASSSLGLAGALIQETQFF. The CDR3 DNA is TGTGCCAGCAGTTCCCTTGGACTAGCGGGGGCCCTGATCCAAGAGACCCAGTTCTTC.

On this clonotype: A much larger clone lies a single base off, so this may be a read error. This chain connects TRBV20-1 to TRBJ1-5; D unresolved. The CDR3 loop spans 15 amino acids. Germline values: CDR1 DFQATT, CDR2 SNEGSKA (reference sequence). The CDR3: CSATDGLRGNRPQHF. In nucleotides, the CDR3 is TGCAGTGCTACTGACGGGTTAAGAGGCAATCGGCCCCAGCATTTT.

The chain carries TRBV20-1 and TRBJ2-5, with D unclear. The V gene's germline CDR1 is DFQATT and CDR2 SNEGSKA (reference sequence). Trimming took 4 bases from V and 3 from J, leaving 9 bases between them. The CDR3 consists of 12 residues. CDR3 region: CSATDLEETQYF. CDR3 DNA: TGCAGTGCTACCGACCTCGAAGAGACCCAGTACTTC.

On this clonotype: One base away lies a much larger clone, so this may be a sequencing read error. This sequence joins TRBV29-1 and TRBJ2-1, with 10 positions matching TRBD2. Germline V gives CDR1 SQVTM, CDR2 ANQGSEA. The CDR3 is made up of 17 amino acids. The CDR3 region has the DNA TGCGGCGTTGAAGGGGGCTTGATAGCGGGGGGCCGCAATGAGCAGTTCTTC. It codes for CGVEGGLIAGGRNEQFF.

The chain is built from TRBV7-3 and TRBJ2-5; 7 bases agree with TRBD1. The length of the CDR3 is 16 residues. Germline V gene lookup returns CDR1 SGHTA and CDR2 FQGTGA. V lost 6 bases, J lost 4 bases, and 14 bases stayed unmatched. The CDR3 region has the DNA TGTGCCAGCAGTTTTGACCGGGACAGCGGTGGAGAGACCCAGTACTTC. It specifies CASSFDRDSGGETQYF.

The V call is TRBV4-2, the J call TRBJ2-5, with D perhaps matching TRBD2 (6 bases). V was trimmed by 0 bases and J by 11 bases, leaving 13 bases between them. CDR1 is LGHNA and CDR2 is YNFKEQ in the germline V gene. CDR3 length: 13 residues. CDR3 nucleotide sequence: TGTGCCAGCAGCCAAGACCCTACGGGGGAGCAGTACTTC. It translates to CASSQDPTGEQYF.

This chain connects TRBV6-2 or TRBV6-3 to TRBJ1-5, with D uncertain. Germline V gene lookup returns CDR1 MNHEY and CDR2 SVGEGT. Trimming removed 5 bases from V and 12 bases from J, with 11 bases in between. The CDR3 covers 11 residues. The CDR3 DNA reads as TGTGCCAGCAGTAGCCGATTTGGCCAGCATTTT. This codes for CASSSRFGQHF.